What follows is one T cell receptor (beta chain) and its context. Its specificity is not known. CDR1 is LGHNA and CDR2 is YSLEER in the germline V gene. V was pared by 0 bases and J by 1 base, with 21 bases between. The CDR3 is 19 residues long. This entry belongs to a study of cytomegalovirus exposure and HLA in healthy donors. Study-wide points: Later analysis identified a missense DCLRE1C variant that was linked to TCR beta V- and J-gene trimming. Sequencing likely caused a cluster of highly shared sequence variants.

It was with 60 Vbeta and 13 Jbeta primers that the PCR ran. Assay used: immunoSEQ multiplex PCR; TCRdb lists only in-frame clones, some missing. Of 130,000 to 150,000 clones listed, around 84% were seen once; the top ten hold less than 2.5%. The donors comprised healthy bone marrow donors. This TCR came from a boy aged 2 to 10 in good health and CMV-seronegative. This chain links TRBV4-3 with TRBJ2-5, with D maybe TRBD2 (6 bases). The specimen sequenced was PBMCs. CDR3 nucleotides: TGCGCCAGCAGCCAAGAAATTCCTAGGCGGGACGGGAGCCAAGAGACCCAGTACTTC. Protein product: CASSQEIPRRDGSQETQYF.